This TCR beta chain was retrieved from a study of long-term antiretroviral therapy in people with HIV. The run of the v3.0 immunoSEQ assay was at survey level. Here immunoSEQ multiplex PCR was the method, and the copy in TCRdb shows in-frame clones only, minus some. This table holds 30,000 or so clones, approximately 74% found once. The V segment lost 6 bases and the J segment 9 bases; nucleotides outside the gene matches: 13. The length of the CDR3 is 17 residues. Germline assignment: CDR1 MDHEN and CDR2 SYDVKM. A remark on this clone: Its antigen is as yet unknown.

The study's findings and limits: Post-ART samples showed increased diversity that remained below transplant donor control levels. Information on adherence, resistance and therapy changes was unavailable. Controls had broader CDR3 length ranges than HIV repertoires did.

The sample in question was unsorted PBMCs, obtained 3 years after starting antiretroviral therapy. The chain links TRBV28 to TRBJ2-1; 14 bases agree with TRBD2. This TCR derives from a man aged 50-59 years with HIV. The CDR3 loop reads CASRTAGTSGRQGEQFF. The DNA of the CDR3 is TGTGCCAGCAGGACTGCCGGGACTAGCGGGAGACAGGGTGAGCAGTTCTTC. Full variable domain (rest looked up from reference TRBV28 and TRBJ2-1): DVKVTQSSRYLVKRTGEKVFLECVQDMDHENMFWYRQDPGLGLRLIYFSYDVKMKEKGDIPEGYSVSREKKERFSLILESASTNQTSMYLCASRTAGTSGRQGEQFFGPGTRLTVL.